These 17 T cell receptor beta chains were sequenced from one sample in a study of spatial heterogeneity in lung cancer. Described time point: sample taken at primary tumor resection. TCRdb fed the 5' RACE reads into MiXCR, producing one record per CDR3 protein. The repertoire holds 60,000 to 90,000 distinct CDR3 sequences, with around 7.8% as singletons. The sample in question was PBMCs, obtained at surgery. Source of these receptors: a male donor with early-stage non-small cell lung cancer.

This clonotype has ten or more counts. The chain has TRBV11-2 and TRBJ1-4; no clear D gene. Per germline, CDR1 SGHAT and CDR2 FQNNGV. The V end was cut by 3 bases, the J end by 2 bases, with 10 bases between. This CDR3 region has 15 residues. CDR3 DNA: TGTGCCAGCAGCTTTGCGGGAGGCACTAATGAAAAACTGTTTTTT. This encodes CASSFAGGTNEKLFF.

This clonotype has a handful of counts. The chain has TRBV29-1 and TRBJ1-4; a possible D gene is TRBD1 (5 bases). The CDR3 is 12 amino acids. The ends were cut back, 4 bases at V and 8 bases at J, with 11 bases in the middle. The germline V gene encodes CDR1 SQVTM and CDR2 ANQGSEA. DNA for the CDR3: TGCAGCGTTGCCGGGACTGCAGAAAAACTGTTTTTT. Residues: CSVAGTAEKLFF.

V usage is TRBV12-3 or TRBV12-4 and J usage is TRBJ1-6, with D tentatively TRBD1 (5 bases). The CDR3 is made up of 15 amino acids. Trimming left V 3 bases short and J 10 bases short, with 16 bases between. The CDR3 sequence is CASSFVQGGRSPLHF. CDR3 sequence (DNA): TGTGCCAGCAGTTTTGTCCAGGGAGGGCGCTCACCCCTCCACTTT.

This clonotype was seen repeatedly, ten times or more. The chain is built from TRBV7-9 and TRBJ2-3; TRBD2 aligns across 7 bases. Looked up from germline, CDR1 is SEHNR and CDR2 is FQNEAQ (reference sequence). The CDR3 is made up of 15 amino acids. V gave up 5 bases and J gave up 2 bases; unmatched junction bases: 7. The CDR3 here is CASSLFLAATDTQYF. The CDR3 nucleotides read TGTGCCAGCAGCCTCTTTCTAGCGGCCACAGATACGCAGTATTTT.

The J gene is TRBJ2-5, the V gene TRBV30; 8 bases are a match to TRBD2. Losses at the gene ends were 5 bases for V and 1 base for J; bases not matched to a gene: 3. Germline V gene lookup returns CDR1 GTSNPN and CDR2 SVGIG (reference sequence). The CDR3 is 13 residues long. CDR3 DNA sequence: TGTGCCTGGGGCGGGAGGACCCAAGAGACCCAGTACTTC. It encodes CAWGGRTQETQYF.

In its sample, this clonotype was seen many times. The genes are TRBV5-1 and TRBJ1-1, with TRBD1 matching over 7 bases. The junction had 5 bases not matched to a gene; V was cut back by 3 bases and J by 0 bases. The germline gives CDR1 SGHRS, CDR2 YFSETQ. The CDR3 is 15 amino acids. CDR3 DNA sequence: TGCGCCAGCAGCTCAGCAGGGGGAATGAACACTGAAGCTTTCTTT. Translation: CASSSAGGMNTEAFF.

This clonotype was recorded at least ten times. V and J are TRBV7-3 and TRBJ1-1; D is perhaps TRBD1 (5 bases). The germline V gene encodes CDR1 SGHTA and CDR2 FQGTGA. The CDR3 extends over 15 amino acids. V was clipped by 5 bases and J by 1 base, with 14 bases between them. CDR3 nucleotide sequence: TGTGCCAGCAGCCCTTTAAGCGGGGGGAACACTGAAGCTTTCTTT. It encodes CASSPLSGGNTEAFF.

This clonotype has only a few counts. The V call is TRBV7-9, the J call TRBJ1-1; TRBD1 agrees at 8 bases. V lost 0 bases to trimming and J lost 5 bases; unmatched junction nucleotides: 5. Germline V lookup: CDR1 SEHNR, CDR2 FQNEAQ (reference sequence). The CDR3 is 15 residues long. In DNA, the CDR3 is TGTGCCAGCAGCTTAGCAGGGACAGGTGGAACTGAAGCTTTCTTT. This encodes CASSLAGTGGTEAFF.

This CDR3 is CASSSGPARPTYGYTF. The CDR3, as DNA: TGTGCCAGCAGCTCAGGACCGGCTAGACCCACCTATGGCTACACCTTC. The chain uses TRBV7-8 and TRBJ1-2; D gene ambiguous. The CDR3 is 16 residues long. The germline gives CDR1 SGHVS, CDR2 FQNEAQ. V gave up 4 bases and J gave up 4 bases, with 19 bases separating them.

This sequence joins TRBV24-1 and TRBJ2-7, with 12 bases aligning to TRBD1. The CDR3 spans 18 residues. The ends lost 3 bases at V and 1 base at J; junction bases unmatched: 9. Germline-derived CDR1 and CDR2 are KGHDR and SFDVKD. The CDR3 sequence is CATSDNWDRGLLSYEQYF. CDR3 coding DNA: TGTGCCACCAGTGATAACTGGGACAGGGGGCTCTTGTCCTACGAGCAGTACTTC.

This clonotype was seen many times. The chain employs TRBV12-3 or TRBV12-4 and TRBJ2-1; D gene uncertain. This CDR3 has 13 residues. V lost 3 bases to trimming and J lost 8 bases, with 11 bases between them. CDR3 coding DNA: TGTGCCAGCAGTTTTTATAGGGATCATGAGCAGTTCTTC. Its protein is CASSFYRDHEQFF.

This clonotype was found a few times. V is TRBV12-3 or TRBV12-4 and J is TRBJ2-2; D gene ambiguous. The CDR3 extends over 14 amino acids. V dropped 3 bases and J dropped 4 bases, with 9 bases sitting between them. CDR3 sequence: CASSFLGRTGELFF. DNA of the CDR3: TGTGCCAGCAGTTTTTTGGGTCGCACCGGGGAGCTGTTTTTT.

This clonotype was seen at least ten times. The chain joins TRBV25-1 to TRBJ1-1; no clear D. V lost 6 bases to trimming and J lost 7 bases, with 15 bases between them. Germline CDR1 is MGHDK and CDR2 is SYGVNS. The CDR3 is 13 residues long. This CDR3 is CASRGRALNEAFF. The CDR3 nucleotides read TGTGCCAGCAGGGGTAGGGCACTCAATGAAGCTTTCTTT. The full variable domain, in which reference TRBV25-1 and TRBJ1-1 provide the parts outside the CDR3, is EADIYQTPRYLVIGTGKKITLECSQTMGHDKMYWYQQDPGMELHLIHYSYGVNSTEKGDLSSESTVSRIRTEHFPLTLESARPSHTSQYLCASRGRALNEAFFGQGTRLTVV.

This clonotype appeared a few times. V is TRBV3-1 and J is TRBJ2-6; the D is unclear. This CDR3 spans 16 amino acids. V lost 3 bases and J lost 0, with 9 bases in between. CDR1 is LGHDT, CDR2 YNNKEL, per germline (reference sequence). The CDR3 coding sequence is TGTGCCAGCAGCCACCTTAAGTCCTCTGGGGCCAACGTCCTGACTTTC. Its translation is CASSHLKSSGANVLTF.

This chain links TRBV12-3 or TRBV12-4 with TRBJ2-3, with D possibly being TRBD1 or TRBD2 (6 bases each). With 3 bases removed from V and 6 bases from J, the gap between germline ends came to 16 bases. The CDR3 runs 15 residues. For the CDR3, the DNA is TGTGCCAGCAGTTTCCCCAGCGGAGGGGGGGATACGCAGTATTTT. It is translated as CASSFPSGGGDTQYF.

The gene calls are TRBV7-2 and TRBJ1-5; 7 positions agree with TRBD1. V dropped 5 bases and J dropped 2; count of bases not matched to a gene: 9. Germline loops: CDR1 SGHTA, CDR2 FQGNSA. The CDR3 has 16 amino acids. CDR3 DNA sequence: TGTGCCAGCAGCCCCCCTGTCGACAGGGGCAATCAGCCCCAGCATTTT. Translated: CASSPPVDRGNQPQHF.

In its sample, this clonotype was seen a few times. This chain uses TRBV30 with TRBJ1-2, with TRBD1 matching 10 bases. CDR1 GTSNPN and CDR2 SVGIG come from the germline V gene (reference sequence). V shed 3 bases, J shed 5 bases, and the junction held 6 bases outside the gene matches. The CDR3 consists of 14 residues. DNA for the CDR3: TGTGCCTGGAGCCTCCGGGACAGGGGTTATGGCTACACCTTC. It yields the protein CAWSLRDRGYGYTF.